One and the same sample provided the 26 T cell receptor beta chains below, sequenced in a study of blood T cells in healthy people across ages. Sample-barcoded 5' priming and a J-beta primer mix drove a second PCR of roughly 6 to 12 cycles. MiXCR, run by TCRdb on the 5' RACE reads, gives a single entry per CDR3 protein. The sample shows some 800,000 distinct CDR3 sequences, approximately 25% of them seen only once. These data are also associated with another study on T cells of mothers and their children.

The specimen was blood. The receptors here all came from a boy younger than 18 in good health.

The rearrangement joins TRBV7-2 to TRBJ2-1; D ambiguous. TRBJ2-7 matches the DNA end more closely, so the J call is doubtful. Germline CDR1 and CDR2: SGHTA and FQGNSA. The CDR3 contains 14 residues. The CDR3 region has the DNA TGTGCCAGCAGCTTAACAACACTCTCCTACGAGCAGTACTTC. It translates to CASSLTTLSYEQYF.

In this sample, this clonotype turned up a few times. The chain links TRBV5-4 to TRBJ2-5; D remains ambiguous. V was clipped by 4 bases and J by 0 bases, with 16 bases between them. Germline values: CDR1 SGHNT, CDR2 YYREEE (reference sequence). The CDR3 length is 16 residues. For the CDR3, the DNA is TGTGCCAGCAGCCCGCCGGTTACCCAGTACCAAGAGACCCAGTACTTC. Its translation is CASSPPVTQYQETQYF.

The rearrangement uses TRBV6-2 or TRBV6-3 and TRBJ1-1; 9 nucleotides align to TRBD1. The germline V gene has CDR1 MNHEY and CDR2 SVGEGT. Unmatched junction bases numbered 9, after V lost 4 bases and J lost 3 bases. This CDR3 has 16 amino acids. The CDR3 DNA reads as TGTGCCAGCAGTTCTATGCCGGGACAGGGACACACTGAAGCTTTCTTT. Amino acid sequence: CASSSMPGQGHTEAFF.

This clonotype was seen many times. The gene calls are TRBV6-5 and TRBJ2-4, with TRBD2 identical over 8 bases. CDR3 length equals 18 residues. V was clipped by 10 bases and J by 0 bases; unmatched bases: 17. The germline gives CDR1 MNHEY, CDR2 SVGAGI. CDR3 in amino acids: CATSSPSGRGLAKNIQYF. The CDR3 DNA follows: TGTGCCACCTCAAGCCCTAGCGGGCGGGGCCTAGCCAAAAACATTCAGTACTTC.

This clonotype was observed a handful of times. The gene calls are TRBV9 and TRBJ2-2, with 7 bases matching TRBD1. The germline V gene has CDR1 SGDLS and CDR2 YYNGEE. The CDR3 covers 15 residues. The V segment lost 3 bases and the J segment 5 bases; nucleotides outside the gene matches: 7. The CDR3, as DNA: TGTGCCAGCAGCGCGAGACAGGGCCAGACCGGGGAGCTGTTTTTT. Protein product: CASSARQGQTGELFF.

This clonotype was detected many times. V gene TRBV29-1 combines with J gene TRBJ1-2; D not certain. Per germline, CDR1 SQVTM and CDR2 ANQGSEA. The CDR3 is 12 amino acids. Trimming took off 1 base at V and 2 bases at J, with 5 bases between the two ends. CDR3 protein: CSVEGLNYGYTF. The DNA for the CDR3 is TGCAGCGTTGAAGGGCTAAACTATGGCTACACCTTC. The variable domain in full, completed from reference TRBV29-1 and TRBJ1-2, reads SAVISQKPSRDICQRGTSLTIQCQVDSQVTMMFWYRQQPGQSLTLIATANQGSEATYESGFVIDKFPISRPNLTFSTLTVSNMSPEDSSIYLCSVEGLNYGYTFGSGTRLTVV.

The CDR3 bases are TGTGCCAGCAGCACCCAATGGAGGGGGCTTGGGGCCAACGTCCTGACTTTC. Translation: CASSTQWRGLGANVLTF. The chain joins TRBV7-3 to TRBJ2-6; TRBD1 is a possible D gene (7 bases). V shed 5 bases and J shed 3 bases, with 17 bases lying between them. Germline CDR1 and CDR2: SGHTA and FQGTGA. This CDR3 has 17 residues. Based on the CDR3 plus reference TRBV7-3 and TRBJ2-6, the full variable domain is GAGVSQTPSNKVTEKGKYVELRCDPISGHTALYWYRQSLGQGPEFLIYFQGTGAADDSGLPNDRFFAVRPEGSVSTLKIQRTERGDSAVYLCASSTQWRGLGANVLTFGAGSRLTVL.

The chain links TRBV5-5 to TRBJ1-5; 7 positions agree with TRBD1. CDR1 is SGHKS, CDR2 YYEKEE, per germline (reference sequence). V lost 4 bases, J lost 4 bases, and 8 bases stayed unmatched. The CDR3 length is 15 residues. CDR3 coding DNA: TGTGCCAGCAGCCCCCGGACAGGAGCTAATCAGCCCCAGCATTTT. It encodes CASSPRTGANQPQHF.

V gene TRBV12-5 combines with J gene TRBJ1-1; TRBD1 might be the D (5 bases). The CDR3 sequence is 14 residues long. Trimming removed 1 base at V and 5 bases at J, with 11 bases between. Germline V gene sequence: CDR1 LGHNT, CDR2 FRNRAP. In nucleotides, the CDR3 is TGTGCTAGTGGTTTGGGGGCAGGGCGAACTGAAGCTTTCTTT. The encoded protein is CASGLGAGRTEAFF.

V gene TRBV12-3 or TRBV12-4 combines with J gene TRBJ1-4, with D maybe TRBD1 (6 bases). The CDR3 sequence is 15 residues long. The V gene lost 3 bases and the J gene lost 8 bases, with 16 bases spanning the gap. The CDR3 sequence is CASSLRQGYREKLFF. The CDR3 DNA reads as TGTGCCAGCAGTTTGCGGCAGGGGTATAGAGAAAAACTGTTTTTT.

The chain carries TRBV7-2 and TRBJ2-1, with 8 positions matching TRBD1. The CDR3 runs 16 residues. From germline, CDR1 is SGHTA and CDR2 FQGNSA. Trimming took 4 bases from V and 0 from J; bases not matched to a gene: 5. CDR3 in DNA: TGTGCCAGCAGCTGGGACAGGCAAAGCTCCTACAATGAGCAGTTCTTC. It codes for CASSWDRQSSYNEQFF.

The chain has TRBV29-1 and TRBJ2-5; TRBD2 might be the D (5 bases). The CDR3 length is 12 residues. The germline V and J ends were trimmed by 8 bases and 2 bases, with 12 bases remaining between them. Germline V gene sequence: CDR1 SQVTM, CDR2 ANQGSEA. This chain's CDR3 is CSTQRGQETQYF. The CDR3 bases are TGCAGCACTCAGCGAGGGCAAGAGACCCAGTACTTC.

This clonotype has only a few counts. The chain joins TRBV29-1 to TRBJ2-3; 13 bases line up with TRBD2. The V and J ends lost 7 bases and 3 bases, in that order; junction bases with no gene match: 4. The CDR3 runs 14 residues. CDR1 and CDR2 (germline): SQVTM, ANQGSEA. CDR3 DNA: TGCAGCGCCCTACTAGCGGGAGGGACAGATACGCAGTATTTT. This codes for CSALLAGGTDTQYF.

The chain couples TRBV24-1 to TRBJ1-2; D is uncertain. Germline loops: CDR1 KGHDR, CDR2 SFDVKD. The V end was cut by 4 bases, the J end by 4 bases, with 12 bases between. CDR3 size: 14 residues. The CDR3 region has the DNA TGTGCCACCAGTGACCCCTCGTCGGGCTATGGCTACACCTTC. Its translation is CATSDPSSGYGYTF.

This rearrangement joins TRBV5-5 to TRBJ2-7; TRBD1 is a possible D gene (6 bases). The CDR3 has 16 amino acids. Germline loops: CDR1 SGHKS, CDR2 YYEKEE (reference sequence). V was clipped by 1 base and J by 3 bases, with 17 bases between them. The CDR3 protein is CASSLLPGEGGYEQYF. CDR3 DNA sequence: TGTGCCAGCAGCTTGTTGCCAGGGGAAGGGGGCTACGAGCAGTACTTC.

V is TRBV14 and J is TRBJ2-7; D remains unclear. CDR3 length: 16 amino acids. Trimming took 0 bases from V and 2 from J, leaving 14 bases between them. CDR1 and CDR2 (germline): SGHDN, FVKESK. The CDR3 nucleotides read TGTGCCAGCAGCCAAGACCATCCAAGGGATACCTACGAGCAGTACTTC. Protein product: CASSQDHPRDTYEQYF.

This clonotype was seen just once. CDR3 amino acids: CASSLSATEAFF. CDR3 bases: TGCGCCAGCAGCTTGTCGGCCACTGAAGCTTTCTTT. V gene TRBV5-1 combines with J gene TRBJ1-1; no firm D call. The CDR3 is 12 residues long. Germline assignment: CDR1 SGHRS and CDR2 YFSETQ. The ends were cut back, 1 base at V and 4 bases at J, with 5 bases in the middle. Using reference TRBV5-1 and TRBJ1-1 for the parts outside the CDR3, the full variable domain is KAGVTQTPRYLIKTRGQQVTLSCSPISGHRSVSWYQQTPGQGLQFLFEYFSETQRNKGNFPGRFSGRQFSNSRSEMNVSTLELGDSALYLCASSLSATEAFFGQGTRLTVV.

This clonotype showed up just a few times. The chain couples TRBV12-3 or TRBV12-4 to TRBJ1-4; 8 nucleotides align to TRBD1. This CDR3 is 14 amino acids long. After removal of 6 bases from V and 4 bases from J, the junction contained 4 bases not matched to a gene. The CDR3 loop is CASSPTGDNEKLFF. The CDR3 DNA reads TGTGCCAGCAGCCCGACAGGGGATAATGAAAAACTGTTTTTT.

The chain is built from TRBV20-1 and TRBJ2-3; tentative D call: TRBD2 (7 bases). V was trimmed by 0 bases and J by 4 bases, leaving 14 bases between them. The CDR3 runs to 15 residues. Germline CDR1 reads DFQATT; CDR2 reads SNEGSKA (reference sequence). CDR3 loop: CSARDIRGASDTQYF. For the CDR3, the DNA is TGCAGTGCTAGAGATATCCGGGGGGCATCAGATACGCAGTATTTT.

V and J are TRBV13 and TRBJ2-1, with TRBD2 identical over 7 bases. CDR1 is PRHDT and CDR2 is FYEKMQ in the germline V gene (reference sequence). This CDR3 spans 13 amino acids. Trimming took 1 base from V and 9 from J; bases not matched to a gene: 3. CDR3 in DNA: TGTGCCAGCAGCTTAGCTCCGGGGGGTGAGCAGTTCTTC. Residues: CASSLAPGGEQFF.

V and J are TRBV29-1 and TRBJ1-4, with D perhaps TRBD1 (5 bases). The CDR3 totals 13 residues. V dropped 5 bases and J dropped 5 bases, with 12 bases sitting between them. Per germline, CDR1 SQVTM and CDR2 ANQGSEA. The CDR3: CSVWDRPNEKLFF. DNA for the CDR3: TGCAGCGTTTGGGACCGACCAAATGAAAAACTGTTTTTT.

This clonotype was counted only a few times. This chain links TRBV7-3 with TRBJ2-7, with D maybe TRBD2 (5 bases). The V and J ends lost 0 bases and 3 bases respectively, with 9 bases between them. The CDR3 length is 14 residues. Germline lookup yields CDR1 SGHTA and CDR2 FQGTGA. CDR3: CASSLTPSGYEQYF. CDR3 in DNA: TGTGCCAGCAGCTTAACGCCCAGCGGCTACGAGCAGTACTTC. The variable domain in full, with the rest retrieved from reference TRBV7-3 and TRBJ2-7, is GAGVSQTPSNKVTEKGKYVELRCDPISGHTALYWYRQSLGQGPEFLIYFQGTGAADDSGLPNDRFFAVRPEGSVSTLKIQRTERGDSAVYLCASSLTPSGYEQYFGPGTRLTVT.

This clonotype was seen a handful of times. V gene TRBV12-3 or TRBV12-4 combines with J gene TRBJ1-1; no clear D gene. This CDR3 region has 15 residues. V lost 5 bases to trimming and J lost 1 base, with 14 bases between them. Written as DNA, the CDR3 is TGTGCCAGCAGTCCGCGACAAAGGACGAACACTGAAGCTTTCTTT. This translates into CASSPRQRTNTEAFF.

This clonotype was counted only a few times. The V call is TRBV5-1, the J call TRBJ2-6; maybe TRBD1 (5 bases). Trimming shortened V by 2 bases and J by 2 bases, and 11 bases separated the two germline ends. The germline V gene encodes CDR1 SGHRS and CDR2 YFSETQ. This CDR3 is built from 16 residues. The CDR3 region has the DNA TGCGCCAGCAGCTTAAAGACAGCCCCTGGGGCCAACGTCCTGACTTTC. Encoded protein: CASSLKTAPGANVLTF.

This clonotype was seen a few times. The CDR3 sequence is CASSQEQLRSETQYF. The CDR3 nucleotides are TGTGCCAGCAGCCAAGAACAATTGCGGTCCGAGACCCAGTACTTC. This rearrangement joins TRBV3-1 to TRBJ2-5; no clear D gene. Germline values: CDR1 LGHDT, CDR2 YNNKEL (reference sequence). There are 15 residues in the CDR3. V lost 0 bases and J 5 bases, leaving 13 bases between the germline ends.

This clonotype was counted between two and nine times. This sequence joins TRBV2 and TRBJ2-2; D may be TRBD2 (5 bases). Germline assignment: CDR1 SNHLY and CDR2 FYNNEI. This CDR3 comprises 13 residues. The V gene lost 7 bases and the J gene lost 4 bases, with 10 bases spanning the gap. As DNA, the CDR3 is TGTGCCAGCAAGAGGGAAAGCACCGGGGAGCTGTTTTTT. Its protein is CASKRESTGELFF.